The clone carrying this T cell receptor (beta chain) was counted between two and nine times. Its matching antigen is unknown. 5'RACE with constant-segment primers built TCRalpha and TCRbeta cDNA libraries with UMIs. TCRdb analysed the 5' RACE reads with MiXCR anew, one entry per CDR3 protein. Among under 300,000 distinct CDR3 sequences, about 15% were seen once, and the ten largest hold around 3.7%. Trimming cost V 1 base and J 4 bases, with 9 bases left between them. There are 13 residues in the CDR3. Germline lookup yields CDR1 SGHRS and CDR2 YFSETQ. This specimen belongs to a study of T-cell memory formation after mild COVID-19. Study conclusions and caveats: Memory cells collected pre-infection included some clones that later responded, suggesting cross-reactive memory joined. Contracting clones, day 15 to 85, had balanced CD4/CD8, and later expanders favored CD4+.

This receptor was identified in a man younger than 30 who had mild COVID-19 (a few samples of this study predate the infection). Cell type and time point are not known. Input material: PBMCs or a T cell subset sorted from them (not recorded which). The chain joins TRBV5-1 to TRBJ2-7; D is possibly TRBD2 (6 bases). This chain's CDR3 is CASSLTSPYEQYF. CDR3 bases: TGCGCCAGCAGCTTGACTAGCCCTTACGAGCAGTACTTC. Complete variable domain (other parts from reference TRBV5-1 and TRBJ2-7): KAGVTQTPRYLIKTRGQQVTLSCSPISGHRSVSWYQQTPGQGLQFLFEYFSETQRNKGNFPGRFSGRQFSNSRSEMNVSTLELGDSALYLCASSLTSPYEQYFGPGTRLTVT.